These T cell receptor beta chains were read from a single sample in a study of T cell changes during pregnancy in multiple sclerosis. Some clones are missing from TCRdb's copy, which holds only in-frame ones; the method was immunoSEQ multiplex PCR. This sample has around 130,000 clones; about 96% occur once, and the top ten carry more than 0.4%. The source was peripheral blood, collected after pregnancy. These receptor sequences come from a female donor with multiple sclerosis, enrolled in a pregnancy study. Each CDR3 is given with its conserved first and last residue. Fields, in order: V gene, D gene, clone size, J gene, CDR3 protein, CDR3 DNA. A D gene is named only where the DNA matches it firmly. Size values are once, few and many counts, or a class for expanded clones, and some rows have none.

V gene: TRBV7-9
D gene: NA
clone size: NA
J gene: TRBJ2-7
CDR3 protein: CASSLLGGSSYEQYF
CDR3 DNA: TGTGCCAGCAGCTTACTAGGCGGTAGCTCCTACGAGCAGTACTTC

V gene: TRBV25-1
D gene: NA
clone size: once
J gene: TRBJ2-7
CDR3 protein: CASSERVRDEQYF
CDR3 DNA: TGTGCCAGCAGTGAAAGGGTGAGGGACGAGCAGTACTTC

V gene: TRBV6-1
D gene: NA
clone size: NA
J gene: TRBJ2-5
CDR3 protein: CASRGGQGGRETQYF
CDR3 DNA: TGTGCCAGCAGAGGCGGACAGGGCGGGAGAGAGACCCAGTACTTC

V gene: TRBV30
D gene: TRBD1
clone size: NA
J gene: TRBJ2-7
CDR3 protein: CAWSVGTAYEQYF
CDR3 DNA: TGTGCCTGGAGTGTAGGGACAGCCTACGAGCAGTACTTC

V gene: TRBV4-1
D gene: TRBD2
clone size: NA
J gene: TRBJ2-3
CDR3 protein: CASSIGAPLAGVTDTQYF
CDR3 DNA: TGCGCCAGCAGCATCGGGGCCCCCCTAGCGGGGGTCACAGATACGCAGTATTTT

V gene: TRBV29-1
D gene: TRBD2
clone size: few
J gene: TRBJ2-1
CDR3 protein: CSVDGTSIYNEQFF
CDR3 DNA: TGCAGCGTTGACGGGACTAGTATCTACAATGAGCAGTTCTTC

V gene: TRBV27
D gene: NA
clone size: NA
J gene: TRBJ2-7
CDR3 protein: CASSFSRGREQYF
CDR3 DNA: TGTGCCAGCAGCTTTTCTAGAGGCCGCGAGCAGTACTTC

V gene: TRBV10-3
D gene: NA
clone size: NA
J gene: TRBJ1-1
CDR3 protein: CAIGGGGTEAFF
CDR3 DNA: TGTGCCATCGGCGGGGGGGGAACTGAAGCTTTCTTT

V gene: TRBV27
D gene: TRBD2
clone size: NA
J gene: TRBJ2-3
CDR3 protein: CASTPVGGTNTQYF
CDR3 DNA: TGTGCCAGCACCCCCGTGGGGGGGACTAATACGCAGTATTTT

V gene: TRBV9
D gene: NA
clone size: once
J gene: TRBJ2-7
CDR3 protein: CASSVGGLSYEQYF
CDR3 DNA: TGTGCCAGCAGCGTAGGCGGCCTCTCCTACGAGCAGTACTTC

V gene: TRBV27
D gene: NA
clone size: NA
J gene: TRBJ2-1
CDR3 protein: CASRRYNEQFF
CDR3 DNA: TGTGCCTCCCGGAGATACAATGAGCAGTTCTTC

V gene: TRBV5-1
D gene: TRBD2
clone size: NA
J gene: TRBJ2-7
CDR3 protein: CASSPGGSGRSYEQYF
CDR3 DNA: TGCGCCAGCAGCCCCGGGGGGAGCGGGAGGTCCTACGAGCAGTACTTC

V gene: TRBV4-2
D gene: TRBD1
clone size: NA
J gene: TRBJ2-7
CDR3 protein: CASSQLLRGQGATQYF
CDR3 DNA: TGTGCCAGCAGCCAACTCCTGAGGGGACAGGGCGCGACGCAGTACTTC

V gene: TRBV30
D gene: TRBD2
clone size: NA
J gene: TRBJ2-7
CDR3 protein: CAWSVERSGRYEQYF
CDR3 DNA: TGTGCCTGGAGTGTAGAGCGCAGCGGGAGGTACGAGCAGTACTTC

V gene: TRBV6-6
D gene: TRBD1
clone size: NA
J gene: TRBJ1-2
CDR3 protein: CASSYVDRNYGYTF
CDR3 DNA: TGTGCCAGCAGTTACGTGGACAGGAACTATGGCTACACCTTC

V gene: TRBV29-1
D gene: NA
clone size: few
J gene: TRBJ1-1
CDR3 protein: CSVEDHDTTEAFF
CDR3 DNA: TGCAGCGTTGAAGATCACGACACCACTGAAGCTTTCTTT

V gene: TRBV21-1
D gene: NA
clone size: NA
J gene: TRBJ2-5
CDR3 protein: CASSPPRGQKYQETQYF
CDR3 DNA: TGTGCCAGCAGCCCCCCCCGTGGGCAGAAGTACCAAGAGACCCAGTACTTC

V gene: TRBV13
D gene: NA
clone size: NA
J gene: TRBJ1-3
CDR3 protein: CASSLFPGNRENTIYF
CDR3 DNA: TGTGCCAGCAGCTTATTTCCGGGTAATAGAGAAAACACCATATATTTT

V gene: TRBV28
D gene: TRBD1
clone size: once
J gene: TRBJ1-2
CDR3 protein: CASSGQGRGYTF
CDR3 DNA: TGTGCCAGCAGTGGACAGGGTAGAGGCTACACCTTC

V gene: TRBV27
D gene: NA
clone size: NA
J gene: TRBJ2-1
CDR3 protein: CASRRGYEQFF
CDR3 DNA: TGTGCCAGCAGAAGGGGGTATGAGCAGTTCTTC

V gene: TRBV9
D gene: NA
clone size: NA
J gene: TRBJ1-1
CDR3 protein: CASSGPVDTEAFF
CDR3 DNA: TGTGCCAGCAGCGGCCCAGTTGACACTGAAGCTTTCTTT

V gene: TRBV2
D gene: NA
clone size: NA
J gene: TRBJ2-2
CDR3 protein: CASSGTMNTGELFF
CDR3 DNA: TGTGCCAGCTCCGGGACAATGAACACCGGGGAGCTGTTTTTT

V gene: TRBV30
D gene: NA
clone size: once
J gene: TRBJ2-3
CDR3 protein: CAWSMRRGSTDTQYF
CDR3 DNA: TGTGCCTGGAGTATGAGGCGCGGGAGCACAGATACGCAGTATTTT

V gene: TRBV7-2
D gene: NA
clone size: NA
J gene: TRBJ2-7
CDR3 protein: CASSSSGHEQYF
CDR3 DNA: TGTGCCAGCAGCTCTTCAGGCCACGAGCAGTACTTC

V gene: TRBV5-1
D gene: TRBD2
clone size: NA
J gene: TRBJ2-7
CDR3 protein: CASAGLAGVGSYEQYF
CDR3 DNA: TGCGCCAGCGCGGGACTAGCGGGAGTAGGGTCCTACGAGCAGTACTTC

V gene: TRBV4-3
D gene: TRBD1
clone size: NA
J gene: TRBJ2-7
CDR3 protein: CASSQGTGLYEQYF
CDR3 DNA: TGCGCCAGCAGCCAAGGGACAGGTTTGTACGAGCAGTACTTC

V gene: TRBV4-1
D gene: TRBD1
clone size: once
J gene: TRBJ1-2
CDR3 protein: CASSQDPGQGAGYGYTF
CDR3 DNA: TGCGCCAGCAGCCAAGATCCGGGACAGGGGGCAGGCTATGGCTACACCTTC

V gene: TRBV28
D gene: TRBD1
clone size: NA
J gene: TRBJ2-7
CDR3 protein: CASSTSTGRYEQYF
CDR3 DNA: TGTGCCAGCAGTACCTCGACAGGGAGATACGAGCAGTACTTC

V gene: TRBV5-1
D gene: NA
clone size: NA
J gene: TRBJ2-1
CDR3 protein: CASSLWGGGEQFF
CDR3 DNA: TGCGCCAGCAGCCTTTGGGGGGGCGGTGAGCAGTTCTTC

V gene: TRBV7-3
D gene: TRBD1
clone size: NA
J gene: TRBJ2-7
CDR3 protein: CASSFGTGLEQYF
CDR3 DNA: TGTGCCAGCAGCTTTGGGACAGGGCTCGAGCAGTACTTC

V gene: TRBV28
D gene: NA
clone size: NA
J gene: TRBJ2-2
CDR3 protein: CASSFPGATGELFF
CDR3 DNA: TGTGCCAGCAGTTTTCCGGGAGCCACCGGGGAGCTGTTTTTT

V gene: TRBV2
D gene: TRBD1
clone size: NA
J gene: TRBJ1-5
CDR3 protein: CASSELDRNQPQHF
CDR3 DNA: TGTGCCAGCAGTGAACTGGACAGGAATCAGCCCCAGCATTTT

V gene: TRBV30
D gene: NA
clone size: NA
J gene: TRBJ2-1
CDR3 protein: CAWSRGKQFF
CDR3 DNA: TGTGCCTGGAGCCGGGGTAAGCAGTTCTTC

V gene: TRBV30
D gene: NA
clone size: NA
J gene: TRBJ1-1
CDR3 protein: CAWTWPHPGQINTEAFF
CDR3 DNA: TGTGCCTGGACGTGGCCGCATCCAGGACAGATCAACACTGAAGCTTTCTTT

V gene: TRBV9
D gene: NA
clone size: NA
J gene: TRBJ1-3
CDR3 protein: CASSSSSGNTIYF
CDR3 DNA: TGTGCCAGCAGCTCTAGCTCTGGAAACACCATATATTTT

V gene: TRBV7-9
D gene: TRBD1
clone size: NA
J gene: TRBJ2-7
CDR3 protein: CASSLAGLGQATYEQYF
CDR3 DNA: TGTGCCAGCAGCTTAGCAGGTTTGGGACAGGCAACCTACGAGCAGTACTTC

V gene: TRBV2
D gene: TRBD1
clone size: NA
J gene: TRBJ1-3
CDR3 protein: CASSIRDRGQSSGNTIYF
CDR3 DNA: TGTGCCAGCAGTATCCGGGACAGGGGGCAATCTTCTGGAAACACCATATATTTT